The clone carrying this TCR beta chain has a single count. The antigen remains undetermined. The data derive from a study of cytomegalovirus exposure and HLA in healthy donors. Study results and limitations: CMV serostatus was the only recorded immune exposure for donors.

60 Vbeta and 13 Jbeta primers were used in PCR. Measured with immunoSEQ multiplex PCR; TCRdb has only the in-frame clones, and not every one. This table holds about 120,000 clones, 81% found once. Germline V CDR1 and CDR2: MGHRA, YSYEKL. Trimming removed 1 base from V and 5 bases from J, with 14 bases in between. This CDR3 comprises 15 residues. The sequence derives from a woman aged 40 to 50 in good health and CMV-seronegative. The sequenced material came from PBMCs. This sequence joins TRBV4-1 and TRBJ2-5; D unresolved. The CDR3 nucleotides are TGCGCCAGCAGCCAAGCAATCGCGGTCGGGGAGACCCAGTACTTC. Amino acid sequence: CASSQAIAVGETQYF.